This T cell receptor beta chain was obtained from a study of blood T cell repertoires in COVID-19. Study context: Sources were T cells, B-cell-depleted T cells, or PBMCs; the material itself was cDNA or gDNA.

V shed 4 bases and J 3 bases; nucleotides not matched to a gene: 17. The germline V gene encodes CDR1 LNHDA and CDR2 SQIVND (reference sequence). CDR3 length equals 20 residues. As processed by the authors: Counts of nucleated cells, estimated from reference gene primer amplification, were obtained. The assay was immunoSEQ multiplex PCR, and TCRdb's table has in-frame clones only and misses some. That table gives V, J and clone size, and the DNA gave D and trimming. Altogether over 150,000 clones are present, around nine tenths being singletons, with the ten largest covering roughly an eighth. The receptor comes from a woman between 65 and 79 years old with COVID-19, enrolled during active disease. J is TRBJ2-1 and V is TRBV19; 11 bases match TRBD2. The sequencing input was peripheral blood. CDR3 sequence: CASSTPGLAAEGIRYNEQFF. The CDR3 coding sequence is TGTGCCAGTAGTACCCCGGGACTAGCGGCAGAGGGCATACGCTACAATGAGCAGTTCTTC. The full variable domain, rest sourced from reference TRBV19 and TRBJ2-1, is DGGITQSPKYLFRKEGQNVTLSCEQNLNHDAMYWYRQDPGQGLRLIYYSQIVNDFQKGDIAEGYSVSREKKESFPLTVTSAQKNPTAFYLCASSTPGLAAEGIRYNEQFFGPGTRLTVL.